These 3 T cell receptor beta chains originate from one sample sequenced in a study of beta chain features in type 1 diabetes listed by TCRdb under 2018. General findings and caveats noted by the study authors: In all four CD4+ subsets, TCRB CDR3 length was moderately but significantly shorter in type 1 diabetes patients.

Library prep was done by the immunoSEQ multiplex PCR assay. The entire amount of isolated RNA was reverse transcribed using the High Capacity cDNA Reverse Transcription Kit, so the sequenced TCRB transcripts were expressed ones. The table comes from immuneACCESS by way of TCRdb, which keeps in-frame sequences with V and J called. Part of the clones is missing from these tables; in studies checked, under half for an unresolved V gene and the rest for unknown reasons. The sample table holds 550,000 to 850,000 clones, of which roughly 13% were seen once. The top ten constitute less than 0.025% of the sample. Their recognized antigens are unknown. The sequencing input was naive CD4+ T cells from blood. The sample's cell subset or site, from its label and the paper: true naive CD4+ T cells. All receptors derive from a man between 18 and 35 years old with type 1 diabetes.

The chain couples TRBV29-1 to TRBJ1-1; 7 nucleotides line up with TRBD1. Trimming cost V 7 bases and J 6 bases; bases outside gene matches: 8. Germline CDR1 is SQVTM and CDR2 is ANQGSEA. The CDR3 contains 12 residues. CDR3 sequence reads: CSARQGGSEAFF. The CDR3 nucleotides are TGCAGCGCTAGACAGGGAGGCTCTGAAGCTTTCTTT.

This clone was seen a handful of times. The chain joins TRBV2 to TRBJ2-6, with 10 bases that match TRBD1. There are 19 residues in the CDR3. Per the germline V gene, CDR1 is SNHLY and CDR2 is FYNNEI. Trimming cost V 8 bases and J 4 bases; bases outside gene matches: 17. CDR3 nucleotides: TGTGCCAGCTCCTCCTGGAGGACAGGGGGTGGATCAGGGGCCAACGTCCTGACTTTC. Translation: CASSSWRTGGGSGANVLTF.

The chain combines TRBV13 with TRBJ2-3; TRBD1 agrees at 8 bases. Trimming took 4 bases from V and 1 from J; bases not matched to a gene: 7. Germline V CDR1 and CDR2: PRHDT, FYEKMQ (reference sequence). The CDR3 has 16 residues. CDR3 protein: CASSSTTGVGTDTQYF. The DNA for the CDR3 is TGTGCCAGCAGCTCCACGACAGGGGTCGGCACAGATACGCAGTATTTT.